This T cell receptor (beta chain) was identified during a study of T cells in Graves' hyperthyroidism and ophthalmopathy (dated 2019 in TCRdb). With regard to the full study: To identify TCR V-J signatures that set the groups apart, the researchers used a discovery cohort of about a hundred patients, made up of 40 to 45 with Graves' ophthalmopathy and some 55 with stable Graves' hyperthyroidism. Prospective prediction of ophthalmopathy was tested in an independent validation cohort of 18 to 20 hyperthyroidism patients and 17 patients who later progressed to ophthalmopathy. The 85 to 100 discovery patients were randomly split 7:3 into training and test sets. In addition, the study compared T-cell repertoires in thyroid tissue and in blood from about six Graves' hyperthyroidism patients. After sampling, hyperthyroidism patients received methimazole starting at 30 mg daily, and ophthalmopathy patients received high-dose intravenous methylprednisolone. According to the paper, TCR Vbeta CDR3 sequencing was carried out on over 130 peripheral blood samples, which came from 40 to 45 ophthalmopathy, around 75 hyperthyroidism and some 17 progressor patients.

Exclusion was applied to patients with uncontrolled infections, other autoimmune diseases, pregnancy or lactation. Diagnoses relied on clinical symptoms, serum thyroxine and TRAb, thyroid ultrasound and orbital computed tomography. Trizol reagent was used to extract total RNA, and RNA quality was then checked on an Agilent 2100 Bioanalyzer. For this chain, trimming is 2 bases at the V end and 5 bases at the J end, and the number of junction bases without a gene match is 3. The CDR3 runs 15 residues from the cysteine to the phenylalanine. Only CDR3 DNA remains: 45 bases, in frame from the first base. From the germline V gene, CDR1 is SGHVS and CDR2 is FQNEAQ. Paper-wide results and their limitations: Sample size was not statistically predetermined, and investigators were not blinded to group allocation. In validation, progression to ophthalmopathy was predicted by the model with more than 65% sensitivity and 72.22% specificity, a median of approximately 7.1 months before onset. Most expanded thyroid clonotypes (frequency above 0.001) were also detected in blood, suggesting blood repertoires may reflect thyroid immune responses. In cross-validation, a model built on a 13 V-J signature told ophthalmopathy apart from stable hyperthyroidism with 87.88% sensitivity and about 81% specificity, and in testing the same model reached 80%/75%.

This clonotype was counted many times. It lacks a known antigen. The record has no base qualities; no much larger clone is one base away. The TCR beta CDR3 regions were amplified from the RNA transcripts. The first round of RT-PCR for the TCR CDR3 was performed with the HTBI primer set and the Qiagen OneStep RT-PCR kit. Libraries were constructed in a second round of multiplex PCR, after which size selection and purification were carried out. Sequencing of the libraries was done on an Illumina HiSeq2000 using paired-end 100 bp reads. In the paper's pipeline: SOAPnuke was used to process the raw data, throwing out any read that contained adapters or uncalled bases, had a mean Phred below 15, or lacked an exact constant-primer or identifier match. COPE v1.2.5 was used to merge high-quality paired reads, and clonotypes were defined as unique nucleotide sequences. Clonotypes were aligned to IMGT TRBV, TRBD and TRBJ reference segments using MiTCR v1.1. The analysis included only V-J combinations with a frequency above 0.0001, which together covered 99% to 99.2% of the repertoires. A TCS score was defined as the ratio of F50 (clonal expansion) to E x V (chaos), with BLOSUM62-based TCRdist applied between CDR3 peptides within each V-J. Welch's t-statistics and random forest reduced roughly 500 V-J features to 10 to 15, which were used in a naive Bayes classifier (R e1071). The similarity between thyroid and blood repertoires was quantified using the Morisita-Horn index. The public sequencing data were trimmed at Q25 with fastp and processed into clonotypes with MiXCR by TCRdb, which kept only in-frame beta chains. Each CDR3 protein gets just one entry, which takes the most common genes and DNA from the rows behind it. The V and J calls reflect TCRdb's pipeline rather than the authors' work. The sample includes more than 550,000 distinct CDR3 sequences, with roughly 45% observed a single time. Of the sample, approximately 7.2% is held by the ten largest clones.

The receptor was isolated from an adult man with Graves' disease, either hyperthyroidism or ophthalmopathy (not recorded which). Rearrangement joined TRBV7-8 to TRBJ2-7, with 13 junctional bases fitting TRBD2. Input material: peripheral blood or thyroid tissue (not recorded which). The DNA is TGTGCCAGCAGCTTAACTGGACTAGCGGGAGACGAGCAGTACTTC. The translation is CASSLTGLAGDEQYF.